This entry concerns a single T cell receptor beta chain. The antigen this receptor binds is unknown. Base qualities are not at hand, and no much larger clone is one base apart. In total, around 600 healthy bone marrow donors made up the cohort. At the time of sampling, every cohort member was nominally healthy, though immune exposures that went unrecorded were likely present. The donor tested CMV seronegative and was one of the 352 seronegative cohort members. Each donor provided a peripheral blood sample, and peripheral blood mononuclear cells were used for TCR beta sequencing. Genomic DNA was extracted from the blood cell samples with the Qiagen DNeasy Blood Extraction Kit. The data stem from a study of cytomegalovirus exposure and HLA in healthy donors (dated by TCRdb to the late 2010s). Notes on the research overall: An earlier analysis of some 500 of the donors reported about 290 Gb of sequence data and some 120 million unique TCR beta sequences from roughly 180 million T cells. About 280 gigabases of sequencing data and approximately 92 million unique TCR sequences made up an early release that covered under 750 HLA-typed donors. Among the roughly 370 genotyped donors, approximately 81% belonged to the genetic ancestry cluster associated with self-reported Caucasian donors. The aim of the study was to test whether cataloging public T cell receptors could identify signatures of past pathogen exposure. Using immunosequencing, the study profiled T cell repertoires from 666 subjects and related those repertoires to cytomegalovirus serostatus. Along with the roughly 610-subject first cohort, a separate validation cohort of over 90 different subjects was used. To predict cytomegalovirus infection status, the study brought together high-throughput TCR immunosequencing, statistical association of individual TCRs with disease status, and machine learning. To study patterns of TCR occurrence, a later analysis re-analyzed previously published TCR beta repertoires from 666 donors and added high-resolution HLA genotyping. The later analysis used no new phenotypic data to find candidate immune exposures, relying instead on TCR beta sequences and their occurrence across donors. An earlier analysis of several hundred of the donors used high-throughput TCR beta sequencing to judge whether each TCR beta V gene segment behaved as functional or pseudogenic. Alongside the repertoire data, information on donor age, sex, ethnicity and CMV serostatus was compiled. In a later genetic analysis, genome-wide SNP genotypes for 398 of the 666 donors were used, and that subset was treated as a discovery cohort. All discovery cohort repertoires had been generated using a single sequencing platform. Both class I and class II loci were covered by HLA typing, at four-digit resolution. Typing coverage varied by locus: 629-630 donors for A, B, C, DRB1 and DQB1; roughly 510 for DQA1; around 570 for DPA1; about 450 for DPB1. Roughly 5 DR-DQ haplotypes were handled as single units for association and clustering, since linkage in the cohort was strong. Among several hundred genotyped donors of the cohort, an average of approximately 200,000 unique TCR beta nucleotide sequences was sequenced per donor, of which about 18% were non-productive.

Library construction relied on the immunoSEQ multiplex PCR assay. For the multiplex PCR, a mixture combining 60 forward primers for TCR Vbeta segments and 13 reverse primers for TCR Jbeta segments was used. A multiplex PCR assay on genomic DNA amplified the CDR3 region of rearranged TCR beta genes. The Illumina HiSeq System was used to sequence the amplified TCR beta libraries as 87-base-pair reads. Concerning the study's data processing: A later analysis tallied tens of millions of unique TCR beta chains across the 640 or so repertoires, and about 12 million of those chains were shared by two or more donors. Raw reads were error-corrected and collapsed into unique sequences by a nearest-neighbor algorithm in which closely related sequences were merged to remove PCR and sequencing errors. Alignment of CDR3 sequences to IMGT reference sequences was used to assign V, D and J gene segments. For a sequence to be retained, a match of at least six nucleotides was required to both a V gene segment and a J gene segment. Rearrangements were classified as productive when the CDR3 lacked stop codons and remained in frame with V and J, and all other rearrangements were classified as non-productive. CDR3 was defined by IMGT convention, running from the second conserved V-encoded cysteine to the conserved J-encoded phenylalanine. Sequences without an unambiguous match to a single V gene segment were excluded from the earlier analysis of about 600 of the donors. An earlier analysis of several hundred of the donors classified V segments as functional when productive rearrangements were above 56.7% and as segregating when the standard deviation between donors was above 5%. To diagnose cytomegalovirus status from the catalog of TCR beta chain sequences, a statistical classification framework was built. In a later analysis, TCR nucleotide sequences were compared against IMGT/GENE-DB human TR gene sequences so that V and J genes could be assigned. Using the TCRdist pipeline, a later analysis assigned CDR3 sequences along with most-parsimonious VDJ recombination scenarios. In a later analysis, each TCR beta chain was defined by its CDR3 amino acid sequence together with its V-gene family, and reads lacking a unique V-gene family were excluded. A later analysis removed 550 to 700 highly shared, low-generation-probability nucleotide sequences to deal with suspected cross-contamination and a sequencing artifact. In a later analysis, a clonal expansion index was calculated for each public chain from normalized within-repertoire ranks of inferred template counts. Generation probabilities in a later analysis came from a VDJ recombination model fitted to out-of-frame rearrangements, and those results were checked against IGoR. Hypergeometric tests were used in a later analysis to score TCR-TCR, TCR-HLA and TCR-CMV co-occurrence, with a repertoire-size bias correction applied to the TCR pairs. To estimate false discovery rates, a later analysis permuted the HLA or CMV assignments 20 times. In a later analysis, co-occurring TCRs were grouped using DBSCAN, with TCRdist sequence similarity added in when clustering inside HLA-allele-positive subsets. For co-occurrence clustering, repertoires with fewer than 30,000 or more than 120,000 public chains were excluded, along with roughly 5 repertoires with anomalous nucleotide sharing. TCRdb limited this immuneACCESS table to in-frame rearrangements with V and J called. A share of clones is missing; checked studies link under half to unresolved V genes, and the rest is unexplained. V and J calls plus clone size are reproduced from that table; the DNA served to infer D and trimming. Here the sample has around 150,000 clones; over 80% occur a single time. The ten most abundant clones make up 1.5% to 1.7% of the sample.

Study-level results and caveats: Presence/absence analyses assumed roughly uniform sequencing depth across donors, an assumption that may not hold. A later analysis reported that several top co-occurrence clusters appeared linked to parvovirus B19, influenza, CMV and Epstein-Barr virus. According to a later analysis, most CMV-associated TCR beta chains appeared to be HLA-restricted, and the HLA associations seemed to be driven largely by CMV exposure. The sequencing pipeline was judged likely to have produced a cluster of highly shared sequence variants as a technical artifact. Compared with the roughly 600-donor mean, donors in an Asian-associated ancestry cluster had fewer N-insertions in productive TCRs, according to a later genetic analysis. In the study, around 150 TCR beta chains were listed as associated with cytomegalovirus. For the cohort, immune exposure information was limited to CMV serostatus. An association between a missense DCLRE1C variant and V-gene and J-gene trimming of TCR beta chains was found in a later genetic analysis and replicated in an independent cohort. Correlated functional status among segregating V segments might reflect linkage disequilibrium, but an unknown experimental factor could not be ruled out. Broadly in line with IMGT annotations, most TCR beta V segments showed up in productive rearrangements about 87% or about 30% of the time in an earlier analysis of approximately 600 of the donors. Only TCR beta chains were sequenced in this cohort, and the absence of alpha or paired-chain data limited detectable features. While some public TCRs were present in many individuals, most TCR sequences turned up only very rarely across donors. According to the authors, the approach could potentially be generalized to other disease states and immunological phenotypes. Three of the identified cytomegalovirus-associated TCR beta chains were confirmed in vitro to be specific for cytomegalovirus antigens. A further reported finding was that TCR beta sequences accurately predicted the HLA-A and HLA-B alleles for most subjects in the first cohort. Because counts were too low, some 17 rarely observed V segments, including chromosome 9 orphons, were left out of the earlier analysis of 500 to 750 of the donors. Because HLA typing was missing for some donors at each locus, association tests included only the typed subset. In a later analysis, 16,951 TCR beta sequences were associated with specific HLA alleles at a false discovery rate of 0.05. In a later analysis, the rate of TCR association differed among HLA loci, with DRB1 alleles having the most associated TCRs and HLA-C alleles having the fewest. Cytomegalovirus status was reported to be diagnosed by the classifier with high specificity and sensitivity in both the original and validation cohorts. A later analysis found that HLA-associated TCR beta chains were more clonally expanded and had lower generation probabilities than equally common non-associated chains. When HLA alleles, especially DR and DQ, strongly co-occurred, attributing TCR associations to individual alleles was difficult.

This clonotype was obtained from a woman under 30 in good health and CMV-seronegative. Sequenced material: PBMCs.

In nucleotides, the sequence is TGTGCCAGCAGCCAACAGGGTCAGAATGAAAAACTGTTTTTT. Translated, this gives CASSQQGQNEKLFF. The chain joins TRBV14 to TRBJ1-4; TRBD1 is a weak D gene call, 5 bases matching. Inclusive of the bounding cysteine and phenylalanine, the CDR3 is 14 residues long. Left in the record is the CDR3 DNA by itself, 42 bases read in frame from the first base. The germline V gene specifies SGHDN as CDR1 and FVKESK as CDR2. Trimming takes 2 bases from V and 5 bases from J, and the germline ends sit 9 bases apart. The CDR3, completed at both ends by the reference TRBV14 and TRBJ1-4 genes, gives the full variable domain EAGVTQFPSHSVIEKGQTVTLRCDPISGHDNLYWYRRVMGKEIKFLLHFVKESKQDESGMPNNRFLAERTGGTYSTLKVQPAELEDSGVYFCASSQQGQNEKLFFGSGTQLSVL.